The sequence of this TCR beta chain was determined in a study of T cell repertoires in aging, cancer and after chemotherapy. General study results and limits: Untreated cancer patients had significantly lower blood TCR diversity than age-matched healthy donors. In cancer patients, declining TCR diversity with age involved lost richness and lost evenness.

This clonotype was seen only a few times. The antigen is undetermined. The CDR3 runs to 14 residues. Per the germline V gene, CDR1 is MNHEY and CDR2 is SVGAGI. V lost 0 bases and J 5 bases, leaving 8 bases between the germline ends. Peripheral blood genomic DNA, not sorted cells or RNA, was the template. A mixed TRB-A/B primer pool amplified rearranged TRB by multiplex touch-down PCR. TCRdb reanalysed the multiplex PCR reads using MiXCR and keeps one entry per CDR3 protein. The sample has around 12,000 distinct CDR3 sequences, 35% to 45% seen once; the top ten hold 5% to 7.5%. This TCR was recovered from a human donor in good health. The donor label of this sample is uncertain. The sequenced material came from blood. V usage is TRBV6-5 and J usage is TRBJ2-1; D is unresolved. CDR3 nucleotide sequence: TGTGCCAGCAGTTACTCGGGGTGGAACAATGAGCAGTTCTTC. Its protein product is CASSYSGWNNEQFF.